This paragraph covers one TCR beta chain sequence. This CDR3 contains 15 residues. After removal of 3 bases from V and 3 bases from J, the junction contained 5 bases not matched to a gene. The data were obtained in a study of CD8 T cells in Susac syndrome. With random hexamers, roughly 0.5 to 1 ug RNA was reverse transcribed. One entry per CDR3 protein, called by TCRdb with MiXCR from the immunoSEQ multiplex PCR reads. The profile shows roughly 110,000 distinct CDR3 sequences, approximately 93% of them singletons. The chain combines TRBV12-3 or TRBV12-4 with TRBJ1-5, with 7 bases identical to TRBD1. The material sequenced was CD8+ T cells from PBMCs. This receptor was taken from a human donor with Susac syndrome. The CDR3 region is CASSLTGMNNQPQHF. CDR3 sequence (DNA): TGTGCCAGCAGTTTGACAGGGATGAACAATCAGCCCCAGCATTTT.